This TCR beta chain was sequenced during a study of T cell responses to AZD1222 COVID-19 vaccine. Details on this clone: Its antigen is not known.

CDR3 length: 14 residues. V was cut by 1 base and J by 2 bases, with 6 bases left in between. CDR1 and CDR2 from the germline V gene are SNHLY and FYNNEI. Findings and limits, study-wide: After the peak T cell response, and only then, were repertoires sampled. Spike-specific TCR breadth and depth rose after two AZD1222 doses. Unmutated variant regions are reportedly the target of nearly half of TCRs that are spike-specific. Donors in the cohort were predominantly white British and more often female, and clonal diversity was possibly underestimated.

Generated by immunoSEQ multiplex PCR, the TCRdb table keeps only in-frame clones and is missing some. The sample has approximately 140,000 clones, roughly 90% seen once. The sequences come from peripheral blood, collected 28 days after the second AZD1222 dose. The rearrangement joins TRBV2 to TRBJ1-3; the D is unclear. The TCR was taken from an adult who received the AZD1222 COVID-19 vaccine. The CDR3 nucleotides read TGTGCCAGCAGTGAAGTGGCGGCTGGAAACACCATATATTTT. This gives the protein CASSEVAAGNTIYF.